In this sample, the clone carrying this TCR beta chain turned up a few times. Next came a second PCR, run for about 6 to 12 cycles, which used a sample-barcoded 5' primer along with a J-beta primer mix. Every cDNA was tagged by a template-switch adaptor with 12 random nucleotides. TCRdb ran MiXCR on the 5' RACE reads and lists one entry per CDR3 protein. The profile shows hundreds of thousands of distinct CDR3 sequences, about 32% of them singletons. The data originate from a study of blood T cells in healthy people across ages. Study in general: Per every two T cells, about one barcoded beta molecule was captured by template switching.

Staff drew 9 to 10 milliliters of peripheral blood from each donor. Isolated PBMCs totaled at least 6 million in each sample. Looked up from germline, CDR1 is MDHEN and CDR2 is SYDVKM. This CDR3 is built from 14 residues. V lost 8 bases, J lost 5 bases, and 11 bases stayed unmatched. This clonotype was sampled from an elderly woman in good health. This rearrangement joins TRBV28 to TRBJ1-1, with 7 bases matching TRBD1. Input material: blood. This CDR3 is CASLETGRRTEAFF. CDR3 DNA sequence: TGTGCCAGCTTAGAGACAGGGAGGCGGACTGAAGCTTTCTTT. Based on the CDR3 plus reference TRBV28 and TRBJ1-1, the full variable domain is DVKVTQSSRYLVKRTGEKVFLECVQDMDHENMFWYRQDPGLGLRLIYFSYDVKMKEKGDIPEGYSVSREKKERFSLILESASTNQTSMYLCASLETGRRTEAFFGQGTRLTVV.